This TCR beta chain emerged from a study of blood T cell repertoires in COVID-19. TCRdb's table, derived via immunoSEQ multiplex PCR, lists solely in-frame clones and lacks some. The sample carries 110,000 or so clones, about 88% recorded once. The clonotype was recovered from a woman aged 70 to 79 who had recovered from COVID-19. The source material was peripheral blood.

CDR3 nucleotides: TGTGCCACCAGCAGAGTTCAGGATGCTGGCTACACCTTC. Protein product: CATSRVQDAGYTF. V is TRBV15 and J is TRBJ1-2; D ambiguous. The CDR3 totals 13 residues. Between the trimmed V and J ends, which lost 1 base and 7 bases, there was a span of 10 bases. Germline V lookup: CDR1 LNHNV, CDR2 YYDKDF (reference sequence). The entire variable domain, with the rest obtained from reference TRBV15 and TRBJ1-2, is as follows: DAMVIQNPRYQVTQFGKPVTLSCSQTLNHNVMYWYQQKSSQAPKLLFHYYDKDFNNEADTPDNFQSRRPNTSFCFLDIRSPGLGDTAMYLCATSRVQDAGYTFGSGTRLTVV.